This TCR beta chain was sequenced during a study of human thymus T cells. Sequencing was performed with immunoSEQ multiplex PCR; in TCRdb, only in-frame clones are kept and a portion is missing. The data show 100,000 to 150,000 clones, with around 94% seen just once and less than 0.03% held by the top ten. The CDR3 has 18 amino acids. J gave up 2 bases and V 3 bases, and 13 bases lay outside the gene matches. Germline-derived CDR1 and CDR2 are SNHLY and FYNNEI. Thymic resections from corrective heart surgery supplied the tissue. The clonotype was recovered from a boy less than two years old with a congenital heart defect but otherwise immunologically healthy. J is TRBJ2-3 and V is TRBV2; 8 positions agree with TRBD2. Sequenced: thymus tissue. CDR3: CASSDGWAGGIHTDTQYF. The DNA for the CDR3 is TGTGCCAGCAGTGACGGGTGGGCGGGGGGCATACACACAGATACGCAGTATTTT.